This T cell receptor (beta chain) is drawn from a study of T cell responses to AZD1222 COVID-19 vaccine. This table comes from immunoSEQ multiplex PCR, and its TCRdb copy is limited to in-frame clones, with some not included. There are 96,000 or so clones in the sample; 80% to 90% occur only once, and 1.5% to 2% lies in the top ten. From germline, CDR1 is SGHRS and CDR2 YFSETQ. Trimming pared 3 bases from V and 3 bases from J, leaving 15 bases between. The CDR3 consists of 16 residues. This TCR came from an adult in good health. J is TRBJ2-2 and V is TRBV5-1, with unresolved D. Specimen: peripheral blood, collected on day 0 of AZD1222 vaccination. The CDR3 sequence is CASSSTGPSYTGELFF. CDR3 nucleotides: TGCGCCAGCAGCTCCACCGGGCCCTCTTACACCGGGGAGCTGTTTTTT. Drawing the rest from reference TRBV5-1 and TRBJ2-2, the complete variable domain is KAGVTQTPRYLIKTRGQQVTLSCSPISGHRSVSWYQQTPGQGLQFLFEYFSETQRNKGNFPGRFSGRQFSNSRSEMNVSTLELGDSALYLCASSSTGPSYTGELFFGEGSRLTVL.